Listed below are T cell receptor beta chains from one sample, sequenced in a study of long-term antiretroviral therapy in people with HIV. The repertoire was sequenced with immunoSEQ multiplex PCR; TCRdb's copy has only in-frame clones and lacks some. The profile covers 30,000 to 40,000 clones, with roughly four fifths appearing a single time and around 13% taken by the ten largest. The sequences come from unsorted PBMCs, collected 0.3 years after starting antiretroviral therapy. These TCRs come from a man between 18 and 29 years old with HIV. Each CDR3 is given with its conserved first and last residue. D genes are given only for firm matches. Where a row states a size, it is once, few, many or the class of an expanded clone; other rows omit it.

v_gene	j_gene	abundance	d_gene	CDR3nt	CDR3aa
TRBV7-8	TRBJ1-3	once	.	TGTGCCAGCAGTAAAAGACGCTCTGGAAACACCATATATTTT	CASSKRRSGNTIYF
TRBV7-9	TRBJ1-4	.	TRBD1	TGTGCCAGCAGCACTCGGGACAGCGAAAAACTGTTTTTT	CASSTRDSEKLFF
TRBV27	TRBJ2-3	.	TRBD2	TGTGCCAGCAGTTCTCTCCTAACTAGCGGGGAAGATACGCAGTATTTT	CASSSLLTSGEDTQYF
TRBV5-1	TRBJ2-7	.	.	TGCGCCAGCAGCCCAACGGGACCCTCCTACGAGCAGTACTTC	CASSPTGPSYEQYF
TRBV6-1	TRBJ1-1	.	.	TGTGCCAGCAGTGAGCGGGGGGGGCTTGTAGTCGCTGAAGCTTTCTTT	CASSERGGLVVAEAFF
TRBV27	TRBJ2-2	.	.	TGTGCCAGCAGTCTATTAGGAGTGGCGAACACCGGGGAGCTGTTTTTT	CASSLLGVANTGELFF
TRBV2	TRBJ1-2	.	.	TGTGCCAGCAGTGTTGGTCAGAGCTTATCCTATGGCTACACCTTC	CASSVGQSLSYGYTF
TRBV5-4	TRBJ2-7	few	.	TGTGCCAGCAGCCCTCACGCCGGGAGTAACATGGACGAGCAGTACTTC	CASSPHAGSNMDEQYF
TRBV2	TRBJ2-5	.	.	TGTGCCAGCAGTGACGGTCTCCAGTACTTC	CASSDGLQYF
TRBV5-1	TRBJ2-5	.	.	TGCGCCAGCAGCTTTCTGGGGCAACTCTTGGAAGAGACCCAGTACTTC	CASSFLGQLLEETQYF
TRBV7-2	TRBJ1-1	.	.	TGTGCCAGCAGCTTAGCGGTTGCCACGAACACTGAAGCTTTCTTT	CASSLAVATNTEAFF
TRBV6-5	TRBJ1-2	.	TRBD1	TGTGCCAGCAGCCCCGGGACAGGGGTTGGCTACACCTTC	CASSPGTGVGYTF
TRBV6-1	TRBJ1-5	.	TRBD1	TGTGCCAGCAGTGATTCAGGGGGCTATCAGCCCCAGCATTTT	CASSDSGGYQPQHF
TRBV5-1	TRBJ1-5	.	.	TGCGCCAGCAGCGTTCGCCCGGGGAATCAGCCCCAGCATTTT	CASSVRPGNQPQHF